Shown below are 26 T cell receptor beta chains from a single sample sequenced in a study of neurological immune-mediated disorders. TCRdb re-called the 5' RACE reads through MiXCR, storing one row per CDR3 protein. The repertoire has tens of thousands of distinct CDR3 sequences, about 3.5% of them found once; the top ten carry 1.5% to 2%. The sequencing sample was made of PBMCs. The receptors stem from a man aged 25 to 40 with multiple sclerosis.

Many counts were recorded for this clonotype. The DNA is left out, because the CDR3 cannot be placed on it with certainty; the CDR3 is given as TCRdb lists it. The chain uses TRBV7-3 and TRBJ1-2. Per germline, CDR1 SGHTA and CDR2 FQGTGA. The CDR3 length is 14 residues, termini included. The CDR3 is CASSSIFGNGGYTF.

The DNA of the CDR3 is TGTGCCAGCAGCCAAGATAAAGGGGGGAGTTTTAAGAACACTGAAGCTTTCTTT. This sequence encodes CASSQDKGGSFKNTEAFF. This chain connects TRBV3-1 to TRBJ1-1, with a possible D match to TRBD1 (6 bases). The V end was cut by 0 bases, the J end by 1 base, with 18 bases between. This CDR3 is built from 18 residues. The germline V gene encodes CDR1 LGHDT and CDR2 YNNKEL (reference sequence).

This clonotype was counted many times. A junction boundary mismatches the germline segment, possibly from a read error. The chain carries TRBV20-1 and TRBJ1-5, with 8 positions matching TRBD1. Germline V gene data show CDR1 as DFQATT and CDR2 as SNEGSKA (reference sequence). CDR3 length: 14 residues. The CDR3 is CSARSGQGGQPQNF. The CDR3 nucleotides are TGCAGTGCTAGAAGTGGACAGGGTGGGCAGCCCCAGAATTTT.

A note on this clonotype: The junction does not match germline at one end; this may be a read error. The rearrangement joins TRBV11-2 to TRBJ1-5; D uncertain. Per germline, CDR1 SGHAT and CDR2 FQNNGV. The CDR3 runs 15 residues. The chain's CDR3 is CASSLGGSSGQPQNF. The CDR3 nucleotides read TGTGCCAGCAGCTTAGGGGGTTCCTCAGGCCAGCCCCAGAATTTT.

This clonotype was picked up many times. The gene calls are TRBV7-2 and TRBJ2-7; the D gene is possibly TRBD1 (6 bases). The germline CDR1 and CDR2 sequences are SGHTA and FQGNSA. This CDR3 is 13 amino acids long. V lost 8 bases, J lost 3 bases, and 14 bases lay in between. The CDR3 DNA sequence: TGTGCCAGCTCGGAACAGGGATACTACGAGCAGTACTTC. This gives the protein CASSEQGYYEQYF.

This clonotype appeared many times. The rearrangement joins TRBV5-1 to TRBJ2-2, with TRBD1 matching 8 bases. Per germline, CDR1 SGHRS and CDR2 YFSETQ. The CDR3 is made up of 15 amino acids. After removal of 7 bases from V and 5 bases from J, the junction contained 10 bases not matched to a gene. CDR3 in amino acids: CASSSPDRATGELFF. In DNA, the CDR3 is TGCGCCAGCTCATCACCGGACAGGGCGACCGGGGAGCTGTTTTTT. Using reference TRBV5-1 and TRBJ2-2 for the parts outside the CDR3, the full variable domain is KAGVTQTPRYLIKTRGQQVTLSCSPISGHRSVSWYQQTPGQGLQFLFEYFSETQRNKGNFPGRFSGRQFSNSRSEMNVSTLELGDSALYLCASSSPDRATGELFFGEGSRLTVL.

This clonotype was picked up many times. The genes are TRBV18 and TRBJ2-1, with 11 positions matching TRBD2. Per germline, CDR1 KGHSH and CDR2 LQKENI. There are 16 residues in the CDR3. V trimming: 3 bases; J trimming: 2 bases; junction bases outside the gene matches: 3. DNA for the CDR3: TGTGCCAGCTCACCGACTAGCGGGAAAACCTACAATGAGCAGTTCTTC. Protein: CASSPTSGKTYNEQFF.

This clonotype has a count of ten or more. The CDR3 DNA reads TGCGCCAGCAGCTGGGACTCCACAGATACGCAGTATTTT. It codes for CASSWDSTDTQYF. J is TRBJ2-3 and V is TRBV5-1, with D perhaps TRBD2 (6 bases). Germline V CDR1 and CDR2: SGHRS, YFSETQ. The CDR3 consists of 13 residues. The germline V and J ends were trimmed by 3 bases and 2 bases, with 7 bases remaining between them.

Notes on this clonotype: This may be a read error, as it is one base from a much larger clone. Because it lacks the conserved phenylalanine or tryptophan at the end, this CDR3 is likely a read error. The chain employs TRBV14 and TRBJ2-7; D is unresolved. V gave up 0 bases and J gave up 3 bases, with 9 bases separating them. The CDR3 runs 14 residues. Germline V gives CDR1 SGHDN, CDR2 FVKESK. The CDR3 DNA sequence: TGTGCCAGCAGCCAAGATTGGCTTCTCTACGAGCAGTACTGC. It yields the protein CASSQDWLLYEQYC.

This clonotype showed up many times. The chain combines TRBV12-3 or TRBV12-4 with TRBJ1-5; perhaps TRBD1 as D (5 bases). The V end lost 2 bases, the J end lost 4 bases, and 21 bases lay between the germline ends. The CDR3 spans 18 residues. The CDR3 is CASSLQQRGARPNQPQHF. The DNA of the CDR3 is TGTGCCAGCAGTTTACAGCAGCGAGGGGCGAGACCTAATCAGCCCCAGCATTTT.

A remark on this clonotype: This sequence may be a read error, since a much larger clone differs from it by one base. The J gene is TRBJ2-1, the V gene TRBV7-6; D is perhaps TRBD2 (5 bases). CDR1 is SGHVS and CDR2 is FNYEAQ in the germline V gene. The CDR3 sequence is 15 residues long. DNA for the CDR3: TGTGCCAACAGCTTACTAGGCGCAGCTTACAATGAGCAGTTCTTC. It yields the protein CANSLLGAAYNEQFF. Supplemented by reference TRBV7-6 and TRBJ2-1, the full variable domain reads GAGVSQSPRYKVTKRGQDVALRCDPISGHVSLYWYRQALGQGPEFLTYFNYEAQQDKSGLPNDRFSAERPEGSISTLTIQRTEQRDSAMYRCANSLLGAAYNEQFFGPGTRLTVL.

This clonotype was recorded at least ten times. In nucleotides, the CDR3 is TGTGCCAGCAGCCCCGGGGGGTCGGGTCAGCCCCAGCATTTT. This gives the protein CASSPGGSGQPQHF. V gene TRBV3-1 combines with J gene TRBJ1-5; TRBD1 might be the D (5 bases). The germline V gene encodes CDR1 LGHDT and CDR2 YNNKEL (reference sequence). Trimming shortened V by 4 bases and J by 6 bases, and 13 bases separated the two germline ends. This CDR3 contains 14 residues.

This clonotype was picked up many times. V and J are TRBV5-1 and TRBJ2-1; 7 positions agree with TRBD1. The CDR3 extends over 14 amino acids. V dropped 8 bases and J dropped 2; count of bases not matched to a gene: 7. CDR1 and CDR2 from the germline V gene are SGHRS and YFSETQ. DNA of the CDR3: TGCGCCAGAAATTGGGACAGAACCTACAATGAGCAGTTCTTC. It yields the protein CARNWDRTYNEQFF.

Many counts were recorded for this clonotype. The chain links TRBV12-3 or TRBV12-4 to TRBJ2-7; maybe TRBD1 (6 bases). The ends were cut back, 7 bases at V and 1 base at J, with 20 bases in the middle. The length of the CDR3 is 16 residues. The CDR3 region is CASTFYTGTGSYEQYF. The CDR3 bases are TGTGCCAGCACTTTTTATACAGGGACGGGGTCCTACGAGCAGTACTTC.

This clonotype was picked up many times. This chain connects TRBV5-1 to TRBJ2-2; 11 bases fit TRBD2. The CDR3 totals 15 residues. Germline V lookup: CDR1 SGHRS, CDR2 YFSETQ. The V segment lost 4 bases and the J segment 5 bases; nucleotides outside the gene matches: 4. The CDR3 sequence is CASSPIAGGTGELFF. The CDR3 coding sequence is TGCGCCAGCAGCCCGATAGCGGGAGGGACCGGGGAGCTGTTTTTT.

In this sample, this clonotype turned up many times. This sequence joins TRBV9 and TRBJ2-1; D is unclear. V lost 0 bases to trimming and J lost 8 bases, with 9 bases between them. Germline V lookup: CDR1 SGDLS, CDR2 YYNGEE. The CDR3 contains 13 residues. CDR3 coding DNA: TGTGCCAGCAGCGTAGCTCAGATCGATGAGCAGTTCTTC. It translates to CASSVAQIDEQFF.

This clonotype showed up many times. The DNA of the CDR3 is TGTGCCAGCAGTGATGGCTACACCTTC. Protein: CASSDGYTF. The chain joins TRBV6-1 to TRBJ1-2; the D is unclear. Germline assignment: CDR1 MNHNS and CDR2 SASEGT. The CDR3 spans 9 residues. Between the trimmed V and J ends, which lost 3 bases and 7 bases, there was a span of 0 bases.

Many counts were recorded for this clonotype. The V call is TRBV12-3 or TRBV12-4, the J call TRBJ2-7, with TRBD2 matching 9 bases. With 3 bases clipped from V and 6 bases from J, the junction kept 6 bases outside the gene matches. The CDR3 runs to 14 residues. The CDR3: CASSFVAGEGEQYF. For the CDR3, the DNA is TGTGCCAGCAGTTTTGTAGCGGGAGAGGGCGAGCAGTACTTC.

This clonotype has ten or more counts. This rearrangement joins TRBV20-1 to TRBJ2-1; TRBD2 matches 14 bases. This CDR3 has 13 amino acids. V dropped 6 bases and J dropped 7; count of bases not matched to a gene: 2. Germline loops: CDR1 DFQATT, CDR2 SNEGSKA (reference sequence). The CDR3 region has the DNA TGCAGTGCGCGGACTAGCGGGAGGAATGAGCAGTTCTTC. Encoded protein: CSARTSGRNEQFF.

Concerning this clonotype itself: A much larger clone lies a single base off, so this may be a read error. Here the CDR3 reads CASSSGTDYEQYF. The CDR3 nucleotides are TGCGCCAGCAGCTCCGGGACAGACTACGAGCAGTACTTC. The chain carries TRBV5-1 and TRBJ2-7; 7 bases are a match to TRBD1. J lost 3 bases, V lost 3 bases, and 3 bases had no gene match. In germline, CDR1 is SGHRS, CDR2 YFSETQ. The CDR3 totals 13 residues.

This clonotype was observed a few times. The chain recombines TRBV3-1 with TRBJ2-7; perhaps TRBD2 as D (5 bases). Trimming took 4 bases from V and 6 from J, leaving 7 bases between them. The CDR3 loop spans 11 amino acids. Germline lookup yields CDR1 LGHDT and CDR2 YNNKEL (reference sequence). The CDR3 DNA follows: TGTGCCAGCAGCCTAAGCGGCGAGCAGTACTTC. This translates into CASSLSGEQYF.

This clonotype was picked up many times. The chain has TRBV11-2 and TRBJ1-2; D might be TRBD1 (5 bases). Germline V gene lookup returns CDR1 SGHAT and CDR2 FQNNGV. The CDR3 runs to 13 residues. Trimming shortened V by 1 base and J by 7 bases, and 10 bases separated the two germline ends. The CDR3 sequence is CASSLGLGVGYTF. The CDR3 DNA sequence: TGTGCCAGCAGCTTAGGGTTGGGGGTTGGCTACACCTTC.

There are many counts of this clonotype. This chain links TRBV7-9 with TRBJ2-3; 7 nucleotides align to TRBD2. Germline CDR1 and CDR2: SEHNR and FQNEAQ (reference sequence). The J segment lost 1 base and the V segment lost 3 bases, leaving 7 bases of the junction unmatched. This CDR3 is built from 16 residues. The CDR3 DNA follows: TGTGCCAGCAGCTTCCTGGGCGGGAGACGCACAGATACGCAGTATTTT. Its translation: CASSFLGGRRTDTQYF.

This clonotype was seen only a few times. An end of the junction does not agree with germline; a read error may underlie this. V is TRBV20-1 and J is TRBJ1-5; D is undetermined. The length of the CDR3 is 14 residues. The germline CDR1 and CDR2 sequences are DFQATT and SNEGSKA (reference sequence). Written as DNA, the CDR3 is TGCAGTGCTAGAGATCCCGTTTACAATCAGCCCCAGAATTTT. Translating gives CSARDPVYNQPQNF.

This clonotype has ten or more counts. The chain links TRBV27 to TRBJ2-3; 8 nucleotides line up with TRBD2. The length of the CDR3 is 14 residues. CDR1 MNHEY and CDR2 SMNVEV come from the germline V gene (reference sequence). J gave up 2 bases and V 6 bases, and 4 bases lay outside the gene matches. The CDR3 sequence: CASSPTSVTDTQYF. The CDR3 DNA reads TGTGCCAGCAGCCCGACTAGCGTCACAGATACGCAGTATTTT.

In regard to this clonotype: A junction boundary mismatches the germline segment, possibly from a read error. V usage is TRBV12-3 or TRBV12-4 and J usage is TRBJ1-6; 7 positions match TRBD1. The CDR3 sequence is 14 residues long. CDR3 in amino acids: CASSWGQHNSPLHF. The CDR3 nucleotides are TGTGCCAGCAGCTGGGGACAGCATAATTCCCCCCTCCACTTT.